One and the same sample provided the 24 T cell receptor beta chains below, sequenced in a study of vaccination and CD4 T cells after COVID-19. Researchers used the Oncomine TCR Beta short-read assay to sequence DNA from cultured CD4+ T cells. TCRdb itself ran the PCR reads through MiXCR, one entry per CDR3 protein. The repertoire holds some 17,000 distinct CDR3 sequences, with approximately 45% as singletons. As for treatment: 10-day PBMC culture with coronavirus spike peptide pools or control peptides (ViraFEST assay). For these TCRs, the target antigens are not known. This specimen was CD4+ T cells from blood, cultured in vitro, taken after SARS-CoV-2 vaccination. These receptors all come from a human donor who had recovered from COVID-19.

V gene TRBV6-2 or TRBV6-3 combines with J gene TRBJ2-7, with 9 bases aligning to TRBD1. From germline, CDR1 is MNHEY and CDR2 SVGEGT. This CDR3 has 15 residues. With 6 bases clipped from V and 3 bases from J, the junction kept 9 bases outside the gene matches. CDR3 protein: CASRTGTGLVYEQYF. CDR3 sequence (DNA): TGTGCCAGCAGAACCGGGACAGGGCTCGTCTACGAGCAGTACTTC.

This clonotype has more than one count but fewer than ten. This chain links TRBV7-8 with TRBJ2-7; D perhaps matches TRBD1 (5 bases). The CDR3 has 14 residues. V was trimmed by 0 bases and J by 6 bases, leaving 12 bases between them. From germline, CDR1 is SGHVS and CDR2 FQNEAQ. The CDR3 region has the DNA TGTGCCAGCAGCTTAGCGGGCAGGGCAGGCGAGCAGTACTTC. Translation gives CASSLAGRAGEQYF.

The chain carries TRBV30 and TRBJ1-2; D gene uncertain. Per germline, CDR1 GTSNPN and CDR2 SVGIG (reference sequence). V was shortened by 1 base and J by 5 bases, with 17 bases between the two germline ends. This CDR3 comprises 15 residues. The CDR3 DNA follows: TGTGCCTGGAGTGGAAGATGGGGTAACGGGTATGGCTACACCTTC. Amino acid sequence: CAWSGRWGNGYGYTF.

The V gene is TRBV20-1, the J gene TRBJ1-1; D possibly corresponds to TRBD1 (5 bases). V lost 3 bases, J lost 1 base, and 15 bases lay in between. Germline V CDR1 and CDR2: DFQATT, SNEGSKA (reference sequence). This CDR3 has 15 residues. The CDR3 DNA sequence: TGCAGTGCTAGCTCTCCCTTGACAGCGAACACTGAAGCTTTCTTT. It translates to CSASSPLTANTEAFF.

This chain uses TRBV20-1 with TRBJ2-5; possible D gene TRBD2, 6 bases. The germline V and J ends were trimmed by 0 bases and 3 bases, with 11 bases remaining between them. The CDR3 sequence is 14 residues long. Germline V gene data show CDR1 as DFQATT and CDR2 as SNEGSKA (reference sequence). CDR3 coding DNA: TGCAGTGCTAGAGATGGAGGGCCTGAAGAGACCCAGTACTTC. Protein sequence: CSARDGGPEETQYF.

J is TRBJ1-2 and V is TRBV5-6, with D unresolved. The ends were cut back, 4 bases at V and 4 bases at J, with 5 bases in the middle. The germline CDR1 and CDR2 sequences are SGHDT and YYEEEE. The CDR3 length is 11 residues. This chain's CDR3 is CASSQSYGYTF. The CDR3 coding sequence is TGTGCCAGCAGCCAGTCCTATGGCTACACCTTC.

This clonotype has only one observation. The V gene is TRBV28, the J gene TRBJ2-1, with D tentatively TRBD1 or TRBD2 (8 bases each). V was trimmed by 7 bases and J by 4 bases, leaving 20 bases between them. The CDR3 covers 16 residues. Germline CDR1 MDHEN, CDR2 SYDVKM. The CDR3 nucleotides are TGTGCCAGCAAAACAGGGGGGACTAGTGGGTACAATGAGCAGTTCTTC. It translates to CASKTGGTSGYNEQFF.

Only a few counts were recorded for this clonotype. This rearrangement joins TRBV19 to TRBJ2-2, with TRBD2 matching over 8 bases. CDR3 length: 18 residues. Germline V gene data show CDR1 as LNHDA and CDR2 as SQIVND (reference sequence). V dropped 3 bases and J dropped 0; count of bases not matched to a gene: 9. CDR3 protein: CASSIGLAGNANTGELFF. As DNA, the CDR3 is TGTGCCAGTAGTATCGGGCTAGCGGGTAACGCGAACACCGGGGAGCTGTTTTTT.

V usage is TRBV10-2 and J usage is TRBJ2-3; 12 nucleotides line up with TRBD2. This CDR3 is 15 amino acids long. V dropped 6 bases and J dropped 3; count of bases not matched to a gene: 4. Germline CDR1 is WSHSY and CDR2 is SAAADI. CDR3 protein: CASSRTSGRTDTQYF. The CDR3 nucleotides read TGCGCCAGCAGCAGAACTAGCGGGAGGACAGATACGCAGTATTTT.

The V call is TRBV10-3, the J call TRBJ2-5; tentative D call: TRBD2 (5 bases). The V gene lost 0 bases and the J gene lost 3 bases, with 14 bases spanning the gap. CDR1 is ENHRY, CDR2 SYGVKD, per germline. The CDR3 sequence is 16 residues long. DNA for the CDR3: TGTGCCATCAGTGAGTCGACTCCCAGCGGAGAAGAGACCCAGTACTTC. Its translation is CAISESTPSGEETQYF.

This clonotype has only a few counts. The V gene is TRBV7-8, the J gene TRBJ2-1; D call uncertain. CDR1 and CDR2 (germline): SGHVS, FQNEAQ. The CDR3 has 15 amino acids. Trimming shortened V by 1 base and J by 0 bases, and 7 bases separated the two germline ends. The CDR3 loop is CASSLGTFSYNEQFF. Here the CDR3 DNA reads TGTGCCAGCAGCTTAGGTACCTTCTCCTACAATGAGCAGTTCTTC.

V and J are TRBV28 and TRBJ2-7; the D gene is possibly TRBD2 (5 bases). The CDR3 has 14 amino acids. Per the germline V gene, CDR1 is MDHEN and CDR2 is SYDVKM. V dropped 4 bases and J dropped 1 base, with 11 bases sitting between them. This chain's CDR3 is CASSYVGDSYEQYF. As DNA, the CDR3 is TGTGCCAGCAGTTATGTGGGAGATTCCTACGAGCAGTACTTC.

This clonotype was seen a few times. The junction shows a germline mismatch at one end, possibly a read error. The J gene is TRBJ2-1, the V gene TRBV7-2; D is unclear. This CDR3 has 12 residues. Looked up from germline, CDR1 is SGHTA and CDR2 is FQGNSA. The CDR3, as DNA: TGTGCCAGCAGCTTAGGGTCTGAGAGTTGGTACTTC. As protein: CASSLGSESWYF.

J is TRBJ1-2 and V is TRBV12-3 or TRBV12-4; no clear D gene. This CDR3 is 12 amino acids long. The V end was cut by 2 bases, the J end by 1 base, with 2 bases between. The CDR3 bases are TGTGCCAGCAGTTTACATAACTATGGCTACACCTTC. This sequence encodes CASSLHNYGYTF.

The chain recombines TRBV20-1 with TRBJ2-1, with 16 bases matching TRBD2. The ends lost 6 bases at V and 4 bases at J; junction bases unmatched: 9. CDR3 length: 17 residues. Germline loops: CDR1 DFQATT, CDR2 SNEGSKA (reference sequence). The CDR3 sequence is CSARGLAGGNLYNEQFF. In DNA form, the CDR3 reads TGCAGTGCGAGGGGACTAGCGGGAGGGAACCTATACAATGAGCAGTTCTTC.

This clonotype was counted between two and nine times. The chain joins TRBV27 to TRBJ1-5; D may be TRBD1 (5 bases). Germline V gives CDR1 MNHEY, CDR2 SMNVEV (reference sequence). With 6 bases removed from V and 9 bases from J, the gap between germline ends came to 12 bases. CDR3 length: 12 residues. CDR3 residues: CASSRERGPQHF. As DNA, the CDR3 is TGTGCCAGCAGCCGTGAAAGGGGGCCCCAGCATTTT.

The chain uses TRBV18 and TRBJ1-1, with TRBD1 as a possible D gene (6 bases). V gave up 6 bases and J gave up 4 bases, with 12 bases separating them. Germline V CDR1 and CDR2: KGHSH, LQKENI. The CDR3 contains 13 residues. The CDR3 loop reads CASSPDRRTEAFF. The DNA of the CDR3 is TGTGCCAGCTCGCCCGACAGGCGCACTGAAGCTTTCTTT.

The J gene is TRBJ2-5, the V gene TRBV5-1; the match to TRBD2 covers 9 bases. V gave up 4 bases and J gave up 6 bases; unmatched junction bases: 7. CDR1 is SGHRS and CDR2 is YFSETQ in the germline V gene. The CDR3 has 14 amino acids. CDR3 in amino acids: CASSAGGGAQTQYF. CDR3 DNA: TGCGCCAGCAGCGCGGGAGGGGGCGCGCAGACCCAGTACTTC.

This clonotype has a handful of counts. The chain links TRBV28 to TRBJ1-2; 7 nucleotides line up with TRBD1. Looked up from germline, CDR1 is MDHEN and CDR2 is SYDVKM. V was clipped by 5 bases and J by 5 bases; unmatched bases: 5. The CDR3 consists of 13 residues. The CDR3 loop reads CASSLGTVYGYTF. The CDR3 bases are TGTGCCAGCAGTCTAGGGACAGTATATGGCTACACCTTC.

The gene calls are TRBV7-2 and TRBJ2-3; 7 bases map to TRBD1. V lost 5 bases, J lost 3 bases, and 11 bases stayed unmatched. The CDR3 covers 16 residues. CDR1 is SGHTA, CDR2 FQGNSA, per germline. The CDR3 is CASSAPRQGSTDTQYF. CDR3 bases: TGTGCCAGCAGCGCGCCGCGACAGGGTAGTACAGATACGCAGTATTTT.

V gene TRBV5-5 combines with J gene TRBJ2-2, with D unresolved. This CDR3 spans 15 amino acids. Looked up from germline, CDR1 is SGHKS and CDR2 is YYEKEE (reference sequence). Trimming stripped 4 bases from V and 2 bases from J, with 12 bases between. CDR3 amino acids: CASSPLPTNTGELFF. The CDR3 DNA is TGTGCCAGCAGCCCTCTCCCCACAAACACCGGGGAGCTGTTTTTT.

This sequence joins TRBV19 and TRBJ2-5; maybe TRBD2 (5 bases). Germline V gives CDR1 LNHDA, CDR2 SQIVND (reference sequence). The CDR3 spans 14 residues. Trimming pared 3 bases from V and 5 bases from J, leaving 13 bases between. The DNA for the CDR3 is TGTGCCAGTAGTATGAGCACTACGGGGGAGACCCAGTACTTC. This codes for CASSMSTTGETQYF.

V usage is TRBV7-6 and J usage is TRBJ2-2; D tentatively fits TRBD1 or TRBD2 (5 bases each). The CDR3 consists of 13 residues. The germline V gene has CDR1 SGHVS and CDR2 FNYEAQ. V was trimmed by 3 bases and J by 5 bases, leaving 7 bases between them. The CDR3 region is CASSFGTTGELFF. As DNA, the CDR3 is TGTGCCAGCAGCTTCGGGACGACCGGGGAGCTGTTTTTT.

The J gene is TRBJ2-7, the V gene TRBV5-4, with 8 positions matching TRBD2. CDR1 and CDR2 (germline): SGHNT, YYREEE (reference sequence). This CDR3 has 18 amino acids. Unmatched junction bases numbered 15, after V lost 4 bases and J lost 0 bases. The CDR3 region has the DNA TGTGCCAGCAGCCCGCCTACTAGCGGAGGTTTTAGCTCCTACGAGCAGTACTTC. It yields the protein CASSPPTSGGFSSYEQYF.